This T cell receptor (beta chain) was sequenced for a study of cytomegalovirus exposure and HLA in healthy donors. Amplification used 60 Vbeta primers and 13 Jbeta primers. Using immunoSEQ multiplex PCR, the repertoire was profiled, and TCRdb retains in-frame clones only, with some absent. This sample's table reports around 100,000 clones. Notes on this clone: The antigen remains unidentified.

Study results and limitations: Follow-up analysis found HLA locus-dependent TCR association rates, highest for DRB1 and lowest for HLA-C. Beyond CMV serostatus, there was no information to go on about immune exposure. A prior analysis recorded that most TCR beta V segments were productive about 90% or about 30% of the time. According to the study, roughly 160 TCR beta chains were cytomegalovirus-associated.

The germline V gene has CDR1 SEHNR and CDR2 FQNEAQ (reference sequence). V was pared by 5 bases and J by 2 bases, with 7 bases of the junction left unmatched. This CDR3 has 17 residues. The source material was PBMCs. This clonotype was sampled from a man aged 40-49 years in good health and CMV-seronegative. The rearrangement uses TRBV7-9 and TRBJ1-6; 9 nucleotides line up with TRBD1. The CDR3 nucleotides are TGTGCCAGCAGCACTAGGACAGGGGCAACCTATAATTCACCCCTCCACTTT. It translates to CASSTRTGATYNSPLHF.